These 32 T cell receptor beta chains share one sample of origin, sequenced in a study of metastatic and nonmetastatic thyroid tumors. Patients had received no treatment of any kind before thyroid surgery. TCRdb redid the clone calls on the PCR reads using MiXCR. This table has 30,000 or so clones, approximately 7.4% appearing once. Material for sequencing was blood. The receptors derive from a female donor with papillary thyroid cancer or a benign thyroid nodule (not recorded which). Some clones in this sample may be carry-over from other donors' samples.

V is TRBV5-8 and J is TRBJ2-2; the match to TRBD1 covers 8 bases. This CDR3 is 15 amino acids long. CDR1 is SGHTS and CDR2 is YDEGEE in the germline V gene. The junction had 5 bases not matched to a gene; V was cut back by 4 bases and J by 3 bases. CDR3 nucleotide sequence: TGTGCCAGCAGCGGGGGGACAGGATACACCGGGGAGCTGTTTTTT. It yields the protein CASSGGTGYTGELFF.

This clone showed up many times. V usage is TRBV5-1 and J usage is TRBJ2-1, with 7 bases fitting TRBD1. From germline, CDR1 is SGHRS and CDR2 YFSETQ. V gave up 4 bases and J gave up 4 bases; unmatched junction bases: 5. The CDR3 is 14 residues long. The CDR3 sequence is CASSLGTVYNEQFF. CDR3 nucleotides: TGCGCCAGCAGCCTCGGGACAGTTTACAATGAGCAGTTCTTC.

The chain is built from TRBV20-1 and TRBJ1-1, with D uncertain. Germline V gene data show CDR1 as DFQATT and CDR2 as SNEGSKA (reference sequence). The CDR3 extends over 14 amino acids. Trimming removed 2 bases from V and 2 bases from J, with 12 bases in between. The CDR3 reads CSARRFGRNTEAFF. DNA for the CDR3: TGCAGTGCTAGAAGGTTTGGCAGAAACACTGAAGCTTTCTTT.

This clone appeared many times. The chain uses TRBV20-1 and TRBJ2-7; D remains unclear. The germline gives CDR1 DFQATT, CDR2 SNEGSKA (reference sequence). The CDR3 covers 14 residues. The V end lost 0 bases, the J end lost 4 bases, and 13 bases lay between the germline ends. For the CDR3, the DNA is TGCAGTGCTAGAGATCGCGAGGAAGTGTACGAGCAGTACTTC. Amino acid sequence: CSARDREEVYEQYF.

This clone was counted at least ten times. CDR3 in amino acids: CASSSGGSSGNTIYF. The CDR3 region has the DNA TGTGCCAGCAGTTCTGGCGGGAGCTCTGGAAACACCATATATTTT. The genes are TRBV28 and TRBJ1-3; D not resolved. V was cut by 4 bases and J by 0 bases, with 10 bases left in between. The CDR3 is made up of 15 amino acids. The germline CDR1 and CDR2 sequences are MDHEN and SYDVKM.

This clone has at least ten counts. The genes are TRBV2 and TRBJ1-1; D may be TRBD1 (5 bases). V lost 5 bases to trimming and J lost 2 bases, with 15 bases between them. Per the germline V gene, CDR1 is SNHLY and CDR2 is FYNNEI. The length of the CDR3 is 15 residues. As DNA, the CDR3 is TGTGCCAGCAGTCGCGAGTTGGGACCTAACACTGAAGCTTTCTTT. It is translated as CASSRELGPNTEAFF.

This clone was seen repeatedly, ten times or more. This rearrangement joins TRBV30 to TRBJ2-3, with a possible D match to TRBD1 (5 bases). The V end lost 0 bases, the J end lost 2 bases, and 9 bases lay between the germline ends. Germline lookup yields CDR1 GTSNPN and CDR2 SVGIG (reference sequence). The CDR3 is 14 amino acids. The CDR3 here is CAWSVGQNTDTQYF. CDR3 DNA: TGTGCCTGGAGTGTAGGACAAAACACAGATACGCAGTATTTT.

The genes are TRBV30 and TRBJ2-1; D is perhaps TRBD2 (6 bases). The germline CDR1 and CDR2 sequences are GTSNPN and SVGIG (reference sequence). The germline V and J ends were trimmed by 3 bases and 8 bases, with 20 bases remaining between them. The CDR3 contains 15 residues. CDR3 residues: CAWSRAPGVGDEQFF. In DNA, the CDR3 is TGTGCCTGGAGCCGGGCCCCGGGAGTCGGCGATGAGCAGTTCTTC.

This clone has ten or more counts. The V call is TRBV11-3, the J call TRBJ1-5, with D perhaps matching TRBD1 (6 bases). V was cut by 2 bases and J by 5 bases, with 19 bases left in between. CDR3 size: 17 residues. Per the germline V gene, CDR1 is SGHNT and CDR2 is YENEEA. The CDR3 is CASSLNRDLLWDQPQHF. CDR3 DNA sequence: TGTGCCAGCAGCTTAAACAGGGACCTTCTGTGGGATCAGCCCCAGCATTTT.

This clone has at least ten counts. The CDR3 here is CASSPDSLFYGYTF. The CDR3 region has the DNA TGCGCCAGCAGCCCCGACAGCCTCTTCTATGGCTACACCTTC. The chain joins TRBV5-1 to TRBJ1-2, with D possibly matching TRBD1 (5 bases). This CDR3 region has 14 residues. Germline V lookup: CDR1 SGHRS, CDR2 YFSETQ. V was clipped by 4 bases and J by 4 bases, with 14 bases between them.

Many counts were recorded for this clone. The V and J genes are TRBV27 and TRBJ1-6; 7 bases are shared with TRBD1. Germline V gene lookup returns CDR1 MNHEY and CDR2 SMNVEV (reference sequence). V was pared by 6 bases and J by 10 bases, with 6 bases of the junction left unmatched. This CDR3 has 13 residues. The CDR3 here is CASSRQGLSPLHF. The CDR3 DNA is TGTGCCAGCAGCCGACAGGGACTATCACCCCTCCACTTT.

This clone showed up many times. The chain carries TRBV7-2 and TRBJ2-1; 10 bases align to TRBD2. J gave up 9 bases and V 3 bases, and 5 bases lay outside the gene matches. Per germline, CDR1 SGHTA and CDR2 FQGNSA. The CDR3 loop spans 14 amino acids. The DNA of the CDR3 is TGTGCCAGCAGCTTCATAAGCGGGGGGGTTGAGCAGTTCTTC. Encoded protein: CASSFISGGVEQFF. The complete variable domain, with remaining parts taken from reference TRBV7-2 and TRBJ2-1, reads GAGVSQSPSNKVTEKGKDVELRCDPISGHTALYWYRQSLGQGLEFLIYFQGNSAPDKSGLPSDRFSAERTGGSVSTLTIQRTQQEDSAVYLCASSFISGGVEQFFGPGTRLTVL.

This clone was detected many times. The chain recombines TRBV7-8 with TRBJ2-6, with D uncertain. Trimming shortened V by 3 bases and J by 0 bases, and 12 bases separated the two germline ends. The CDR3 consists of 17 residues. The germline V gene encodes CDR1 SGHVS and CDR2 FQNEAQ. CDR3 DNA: TGTGCCAGCAGCTTGCGTGGCATCGTCTCTGGGGCCAACGTCCTGACTTTC. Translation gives CASSLRGIVSGANVLTF.

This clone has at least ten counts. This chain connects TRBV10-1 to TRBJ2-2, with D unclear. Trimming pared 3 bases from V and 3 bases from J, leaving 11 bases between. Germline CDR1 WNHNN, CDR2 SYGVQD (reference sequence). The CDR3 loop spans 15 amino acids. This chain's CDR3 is CASSDLQDYTGELFF. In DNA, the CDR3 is TGCGCCAGCAGTGACTTGCAGGATTACACCGGGGAGCTGTTTTTT.

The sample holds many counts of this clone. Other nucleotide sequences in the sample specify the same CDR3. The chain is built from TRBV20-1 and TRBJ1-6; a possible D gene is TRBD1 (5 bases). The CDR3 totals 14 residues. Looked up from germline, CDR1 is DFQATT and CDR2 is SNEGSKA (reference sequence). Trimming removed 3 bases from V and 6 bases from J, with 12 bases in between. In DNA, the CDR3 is TGCAGTGCTAGGATCGGGACGGGTAATTCACCCCTCCACTTT. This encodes CSARIGTGNSPLHF.

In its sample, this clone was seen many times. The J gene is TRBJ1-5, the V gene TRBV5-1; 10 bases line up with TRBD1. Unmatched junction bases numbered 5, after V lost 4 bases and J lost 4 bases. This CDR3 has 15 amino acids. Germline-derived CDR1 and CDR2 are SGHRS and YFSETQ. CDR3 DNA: TGCGCCAGCAGCCGGACAGGGGGTCGAAATCAGCCCCAGCATTTT. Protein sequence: CASSRTGGRNQPQHF.

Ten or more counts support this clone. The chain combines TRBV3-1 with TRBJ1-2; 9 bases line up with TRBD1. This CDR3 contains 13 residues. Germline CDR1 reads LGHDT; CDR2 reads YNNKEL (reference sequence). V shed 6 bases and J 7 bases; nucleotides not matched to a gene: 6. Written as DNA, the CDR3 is TGTGCCAGCAGGAGGGACAGGGCATTTGGCTACACCTTC. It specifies CASRRDRAFGYTF.

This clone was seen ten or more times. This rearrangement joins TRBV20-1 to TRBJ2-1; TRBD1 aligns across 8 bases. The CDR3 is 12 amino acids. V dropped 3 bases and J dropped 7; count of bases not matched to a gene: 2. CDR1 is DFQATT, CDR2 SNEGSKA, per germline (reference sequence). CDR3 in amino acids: CSASRGPNEQFF. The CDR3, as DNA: TGCAGTGCTAGCAGGGGGCCGAATGAGCAGTTCTTC.

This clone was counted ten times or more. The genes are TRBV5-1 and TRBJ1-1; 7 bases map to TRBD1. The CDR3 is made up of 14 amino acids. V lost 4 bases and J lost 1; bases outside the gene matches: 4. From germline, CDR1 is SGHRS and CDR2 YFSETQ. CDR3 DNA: TGCGCCAGCAGCCGAGGGACAGCGAACACTGAAGCTTTCTTT. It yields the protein CASSRGTANTEAFF.

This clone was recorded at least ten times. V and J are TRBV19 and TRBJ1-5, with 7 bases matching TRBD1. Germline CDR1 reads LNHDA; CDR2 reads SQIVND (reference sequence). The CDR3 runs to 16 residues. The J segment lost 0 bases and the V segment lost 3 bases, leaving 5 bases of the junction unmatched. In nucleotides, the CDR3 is TGTGCCAGTAGTATTCATGGGACAGATAGCAATCAGCCCCAGCATTTT. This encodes CASSIHGTDSNQPQHF.

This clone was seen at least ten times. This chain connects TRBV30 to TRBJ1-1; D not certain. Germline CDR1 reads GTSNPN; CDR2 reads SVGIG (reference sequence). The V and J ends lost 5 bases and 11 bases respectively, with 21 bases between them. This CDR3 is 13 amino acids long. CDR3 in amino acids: CAWEDHASWVAFF. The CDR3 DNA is TGTGCCTGGGAGGACCACGCATCTTGGGTTGCTTTCTTT. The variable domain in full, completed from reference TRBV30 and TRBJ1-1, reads SQTIHQWPATLVQPVGSPLSLECTVEGTSNPNLYWYRQAAGRGLQLLFYSVGIGQISSEVPQNLSASRPQDRQFILSSKKLLLSDSGFYLCAWEDHASWVAFFGQGTRLTVV.

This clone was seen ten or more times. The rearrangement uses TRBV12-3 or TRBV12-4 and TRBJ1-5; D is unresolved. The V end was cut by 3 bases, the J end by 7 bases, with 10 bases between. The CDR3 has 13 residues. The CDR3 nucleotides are TGTGCCAGCAGTTTTCGATCCGGGCAGCCCCAGCATTTT. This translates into CASSFRSGQPQHF.

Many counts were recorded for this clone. The DNA for the CDR3 is TGCAGCGTTGCCGGCCAGGGATCGGGGGTTGAAAAACTGTTTTTT. Amino acids: CSVAGQGSGVEKLFF. The chain employs TRBV29-1 and TRBJ1-4, with D tentatively TRBD1 (5 bases). CDR1 and CDR2 (germline): SQVTM, ANQGSEA. Trimming stripped 4 bases from V and 7 bases from J, with 19 bases between. This CDR3 has 15 amino acids.

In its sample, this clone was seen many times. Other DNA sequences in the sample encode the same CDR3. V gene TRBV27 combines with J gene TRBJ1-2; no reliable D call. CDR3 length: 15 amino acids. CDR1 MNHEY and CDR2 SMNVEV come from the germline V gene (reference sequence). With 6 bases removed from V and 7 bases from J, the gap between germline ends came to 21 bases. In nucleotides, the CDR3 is TGTGCCAGCAGCCGGGGTTGGGTAGGACGGGGTGGCTACACCTTC. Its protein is CASSRGWVGRGGYTF.

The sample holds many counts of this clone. CDR3 coding DNA: TGCGCCAGCACCCCAGGGCAGGCCGGGGATGAGCAGTTCTTC. Translating it yields CASTPGQAGDEQFF. The V gene is TRBV5-1, the J gene TRBJ2-1; either TRBD1 or TRBD2 may fit D (5 bases each). The germline V gene encodes CDR1 SGHRS and CDR2 YFSETQ. The CDR3 has 14 amino acids. Trimming took off 6 bases at V and 8 bases at J, with 18 bases between the two ends.

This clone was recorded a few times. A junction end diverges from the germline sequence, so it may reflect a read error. CDR3 sequence (DNA): TGTGCCAGCATTGACTCGTCGAGCGGTGGCTACACCTTC. Translated: CASIDSSSGGYTF. The chain combines TRBV6-4 with TRBJ1-2; D uncertain. The CDR3 loop spans 13 amino acids. CDR1 MRHNA and CDR2 SNTAGT come from the germline V gene.

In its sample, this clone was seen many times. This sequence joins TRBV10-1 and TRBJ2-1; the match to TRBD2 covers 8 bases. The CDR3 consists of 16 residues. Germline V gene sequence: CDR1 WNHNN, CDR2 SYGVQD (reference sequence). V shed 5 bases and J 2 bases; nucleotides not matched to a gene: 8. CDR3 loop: CASSPGGGRAYNEQFF. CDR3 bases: TGCGCCAGCAGTCCGGGGGGGGGGCGAGCCTACAATGAGCAGTTCTTC.

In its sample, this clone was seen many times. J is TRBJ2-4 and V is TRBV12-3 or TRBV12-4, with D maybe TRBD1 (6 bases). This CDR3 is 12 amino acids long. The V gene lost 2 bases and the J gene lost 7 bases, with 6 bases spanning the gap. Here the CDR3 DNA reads TGTGCCAGCAGTTTACAGGGGAACATTCAGTACTTC. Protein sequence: CASSLQGNIQYF.

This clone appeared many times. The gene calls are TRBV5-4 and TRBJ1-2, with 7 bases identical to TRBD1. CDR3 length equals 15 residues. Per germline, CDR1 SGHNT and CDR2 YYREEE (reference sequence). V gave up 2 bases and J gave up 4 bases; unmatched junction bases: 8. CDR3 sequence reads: CASSFGGDSIYGYTF. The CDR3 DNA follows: TGTGCCAGCAGCTTTGGGGGGGACAGCATCTATGGCTACACCTTC.

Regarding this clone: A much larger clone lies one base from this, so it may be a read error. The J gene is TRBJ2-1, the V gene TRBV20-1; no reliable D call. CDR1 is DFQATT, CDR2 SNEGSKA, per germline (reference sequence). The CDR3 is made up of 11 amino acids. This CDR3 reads CSAGYYNEKFF. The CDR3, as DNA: TGCAGTGCTGGGTACTACAATGAGAAGTTCTTC.

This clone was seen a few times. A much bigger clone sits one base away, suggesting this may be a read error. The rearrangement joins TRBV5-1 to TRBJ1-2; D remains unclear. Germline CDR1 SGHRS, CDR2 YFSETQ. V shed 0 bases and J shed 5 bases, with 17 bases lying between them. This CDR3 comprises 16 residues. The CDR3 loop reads CASSLASEADLYGYTF. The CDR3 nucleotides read TGCGCCAGCAGCTTGGCCAGTGAGGCGGACTTGTATGGCTACACCTTC.

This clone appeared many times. The CDR3 bases are TGTGCCAGCAGCCACCGGGCGGGCATCTCCTACGAGCAGTACTTC. It translates to CASSHRAGISYEQYF. The chain has TRBV6-1 and TRBJ2-7; D perhaps matches TRBD2 (5 bases). V lost 6 bases and J lost 0, with 15 bases in between. The CDR3 is 15 amino acids. From germline, CDR1 is MNHNS and CDR2 SASEGT.